The T cell receptor (beta chain) under discussion was sequenced for a study of blood T cells in healthy people across ages. Study-wide results and limits: The study could not conclusively compare naive and antigen-experienced cells, given its unsorted PBMCs. Changes in expanded clonotypes were possibly confounded, as the CMV status of donors was unknown.

Deletions cut 1 base from V and 7 bases from J, with 16 bases between. This CDR3 is built from 15 residues. The germline V gene encodes CDR1 SGHTA and CDR2 FQGNSA. Regarding this clonotype: Its target is unknown.

Investigators took about 9.4 milliliters of peripheral blood from every donor. No fewer than 6.5 million PBMCs went into each sample. A second PCR of roughly 7 to 11 cycles used a sample-barcoded 5' primer and a J-beta primer mix. TCRdb analysed the 5' RACE reads with MiXCR anew, one entry per CDR3 protein. The sample lists 780,000 or so distinct CDR3 sequences; just over 55% were seen once. This receptor was identified in a middle-aged man in good health. The chain is built from TRBV7-2 and TRBJ1-1; tentative D call: TRBD1 (5 bases). The sample consisted of blood. Written as DNA, the CDR3 is TGTGCCAGCAGCTTAGAGGGGAGGAAAGGTAGTGAAGCTTTCTTT. Its translation is CASSLEGRKGSEAFF.